Following are 30 T cell receptor beta chains from one sample sequenced in a study of blood T cell repertoires in COVID-19. Profiled with immunoSEQ multiplex PCR; TCRdb holds only in-frame clones, not every one. Here the sample spans 200,000 to 250,000 clones, 88% being singletons. Sequenced material: PBMCs or T cells enriched from blood (not recorded which). These receptors originate from a woman between 25 and 40 years old who had been exposed to COVID-19.

Worth noting for this clone: Relative to the germline gene, one junction end is altered; a read error may explain this. The chain employs TRBV7-9 and TRBJ2-5, with 14 bases identical to TRBD2. The CDR3 runs to 15 residues. CDR1 and CDR2 (germline): SEHNR, FQNEAQ (reference sequence). The CDR3 nucleotides are TGTGCCAGCAGCCGTCCGGGGACTAGCGGGAGCCTGGGGAACTTC. Its translation is CASSRPGTSGSLGNF.

This rearrangement joins TRBV27 to TRBJ2-5; a possible D gene is TRBD2 (6 bases). The CDR3 is made up of 15 amino acids. Germline CDR1 reads MNHEY; CDR2 reads SMNVEV (reference sequence). The V end was cut by 5 bases, the J end by 1 base, with 14 bases between. CDR3 sequence (DNA): TGTGCCAGCAGTCTCGACGGACTATCCCAAGAGACCCAGTACTTC. It yields the protein CASSLDGLSQETQYF.

The chain employs TRBV4-2 and TRBJ2-1; 13 nucleotides align to TRBD2. Germline V gene lookup returns CDR1 LGHNA and CDR2 YNFKEQ. J gave up 4 bases and V 0 bases, and 3 bases lay outside the gene matches. The CDR3 is 17 residues long. The CDR3 is CASSQERLAGGYNEQFF. CDR3 sequence (DNA): TGTGCCAGCAGCCAAGAGAGACTAGCGGGGGGATACAATGAGCAGTTCTTC.

The chain carries TRBV18 and TRBJ1-2, with no clear D. This CDR3 is built from 15 residues. Trimming removed 0 bases at V and 0 bases at J, with 8 bases between. Per the germline V gene, CDR1 is KGHSH and CDR2 is LQKENI. The CDR3 sequence is CASSPPDKANYGYTF. The CDR3 coding sequence is TGTGCCAGCTCACCACCCGACAAGGCTAACTATGGCTACACCTTC.

A remark on this clone: This same CDR3 is encoded by further DNA sequences in the sample. The rearrangement uses TRBV30 and TRBJ2-5; the match to TRBD2 covers 11 bases. V shed 0 bases, J shed 5 bases, and the junction held 2 bases outside the gene matches. The germline gives CDR1 GTSNPN, CDR2 SVGIG (reference sequence). The CDR3 covers 14 residues. CDR3 amino acids: CAWSVLAGGETQYF. The CDR3 DNA sequence: TGTGCCTGGAGTGTTCTAGCGGGAGGCGAGACCCAGTACTTC.

This clone was seen more than once but under ten times. The chain employs TRBV3-1 (or the pseudogene TRBV3-2) and TRBJ2-4; TRBD1 matches at 9 bases. CDR3 length: 17 amino acids. The germline V gene encodes CDR1 LGHDT and CDR2 YNNKEL (reference sequence). The trim removed 1 base at V and 1 base at J, leaving 5 bases unmatched. CDR3 DNA: TGTGCCAGCAGCCAAGTGGGGACAGGGCGGGCCAAAAACATTCAGTACTTC. Protein: CASSQVGTGRAKNIQYF.

The chain joins TRBV28 to TRBJ1-4; 9 bases line up with TRBD1. The junction had 9 bases not matched to a gene; V was cut back by 8 bases and J by 8 bases. The CDR3 runs to 14 residues. Germline CDR1 MDHEN, CDR2 SYDVKM. The CDR3 region has the DNA TGTGCCAGCCGTACAGGGGGCCTGTGGGAAAAACTGTTTTTT. Translated, it gives CASRTGGLWEKLFF.

The chain recombines TRBV6-5 with TRBJ1-1, with D unclear. This CDR3 is 13 amino acids long. V was shortened by 7 bases and J by 1 base, with 10 bases between the two germline ends. In germline, CDR1 is MNHEY, CDR2 SVGAGI. CDR3 in amino acids: CASKRSENTEAFF. CDR3 DNA sequence: TGTGCCAGCAAGAGGAGCGAGAACACTGAAGCTTTCTTT.

This clone has just a few counts. The V call is TRBV6-4, the J call TRBJ1-6, with TRBD1 identical over 9 bases. The junction had 4 bases not matched to a gene; V was cut back by 2 bases and J by 8 bases. The CDR3 sequence is 15 residues long. Germline lookup yields CDR1 MRHNA and CDR2 SNTAGT. The DNA for the CDR3 is TGTGCCAGCAGTGACACCGGGACAGGGTATTCACCCCTCCACTTT. Protein: CASSDTGTGYSPLHF.

V gene TRBV10-1 combines with J gene TRBJ2-7; 7 nucleotides match TRBD2. CDR3 length: 12 amino acids. Trimming at V came to 5 bases and at J to 3 bases, leaving 1 base not matched to a gene. Looked up from germline, CDR1 is WNHNN and CDR2 is SYGVQD (reference sequence). CDR3 region: CASSSGGYEQYF. As DNA, the CDR3 is TGCGCCAGCAGTTCGGGGGGCTACGAGCAGTACTTC.

J is TRBJ1-2 and V is TRBV27, with 9 bases lining up with TRBD1. Unmatched junction bases numbered 8, after V lost 6 bases and J lost 6 bases. The CDR3 spans 14 residues. Germline lookup yields CDR1 MNHEY and CDR2 SMNVEV (reference sequence). The CDR3 spells CASSLDRGFHGYTF. In DNA form, the CDR3 reads TGTGCCAGCAGCTTGGACAGGGGATTCCATGGCTACACCTTC.

The DNA of the CDR3 is TGCGCCAGCAGTGACCATAGCGGGAAGAGATACAATGAGCAGTTCTTC. Protein sequence: CASSDHSGKRYNEQFF. The J gene is TRBJ2-1, the V gene TRBV10-1; the match to TRBD2 covers 8 bases. Looked up from germline, CDR1 is WNHNN and CDR2 is SYGVQD (reference sequence). CDR3 length: 16 residues. V shed 3 bases and J 4 bases; nucleotides not matched to a gene: 8.

A word on this clone: One junction end disagrees with the germline gene, perhaps due to a read error. V is TRBV5-4 and J is TRBJ2-1, with 12 bases identical to TRBD2. The CDR3 length is 18 residues. CDR1 and CDR2 from the germline V gene are SGHNT and YYREEE (reference sequence). This chain's CDR3 is CASSPGLAGFSSDNEQFF. CDR3 nucleotide sequence: TGTGCCAGCAGTCCCGGACTAGCGGGATTTTCCTCCGACAATGAGCAGTTCTTC.

This clone was counted only a few times. The rearrangement uses TRBV11-2 and TRBJ2-1; D is possibly TRBD1 (6 bases). The CDR3 sequence is 14 residues long. In germline, CDR1 is SGHAT, CDR2 FQNNGV. Trimming stripped 2 bases from V and 6 bases from J, with 11 bases between. The CDR3 here is CASSLYSRGNEQFF. CDR3 nucleotides: TGTGCCAGCAGCTTATATAGCAGGGGCAATGAGCAGTTCTTC.

This clone has just one count. The CDR3 is CASSLFPLKDRGRLTQYF. CDR3 nucleotides: TGTGCCAGCAGCTTATTTCCGCTGAAGGACAGGGGGCGATTAACGCAGTATTTT. The chain is built from TRBV7-3 and TRBJ2-3; the match to TRBD1 covers 11 bases. The germline V gene encodes CDR1 SGHTA and CDR2 FQGTGA. This CDR3 contains 18 residues. Trimming at V came to 2 bases and at J to 9 bases, leaving 16 bases not matched to a gene. Looking up the rest from reference TRBV7-3 and TRBJ2-3 gives the full variable domain: GAGVSQTPSNKVTEKGKYVELRCDPISGHTALYWYRQSLGQGPEFLIYFQGTGAADDSGLPNDRFFAVRPEGSVSTLKIQRTERGDSAVYLCASSLFPLKDRGRLTQYFGPGTRLTVL.

V gene TRBV24-1 combines with J gene TRBJ2-3; TRBD1 might be the D (6 bases). This CDR3 is built from 17 residues. Germline CDR1 and CDR2: KGHDR and SFDVKD. V lost 9 bases and J lost 3, with 24 bases in between. The chain's CDR3 is CATESGSRTAVTDTQYF. DNA of the CDR3: TGTGCCACCGAGAGTGGGTCAAGGACAGCAGTAACAGATACGCAGTATTTT.

V is TRBV9 and J is TRBJ1-2; D remains unclear. The CDR3 extends over 15 amino acids. Deletions cut 0 bases from V and 5 bases from J, with 14 bases between. The germline V gene encodes CDR1 SGDLS and CDR2 YYNGEE. This CDR3 reads CASSVDRGLFYGYTF. Here the CDR3 DNA reads TGTGCCAGCAGCGTAGATCGGGGTCTGTTTTATGGCTACACCTTC.

The chain is built from TRBV4-1 and TRBJ2-5; 9 bases line up with TRBD2. CDR1 and CDR2 (germline): MGHRA, YSYEKL. The CDR3 consists of 15 residues. V lost 1 base to trimming and J lost 5 bases; unmatched junction nucleotides: 5. CDR3 sequence: CASSQGGGRGETQYF. The CDR3 DNA sequence: TGCGCCAGCAGCCAAGGTGGCGGGAGGGGGGAGACCCAGTACTTC.

The chain couples TRBV30 to TRBJ2-7; no reliable D call. Germline V gene lookup returns CDR1 GTSNPN and CDR2 SVGIG (reference sequence). V gave up 0 bases and J gave up 0 bases, with 9 bases separating them. The CDR3 runs to 14 residues. DNA of the CDR3: TGTGCCTGGAGTGTGAAGTGGGCCTCCTACGAGCAGTACTTC. It encodes CAWSVKWASYEQYF.

The chain has TRBV15 and TRBJ1-2; D gene uncertain. Germline assignment: CDR1 LNHNV and CDR2 YYDKDF (reference sequence). The V end was cut by 3 bases, the J end by 3 bases, with 2 bases between. The CDR3 totals 11 residues. The CDR3 here is CATSSYYGYTF. The DNA for the CDR3 is TGTGCCACCAGCAGCTACTATGGCTACACCTTC. The whole variable domain, remainder taken from reference TRBV15 and TRBJ1-2, is DAMVIQNPRYQVTQFGKPVTLSCSQTLNHNVMYWYQQKSSQAPKLLFHYYDKDFNNEADTPDNFQSRRPNTSFCFLDIRSPGLGDTAMYLCATSSYYGYTFGSGTRLTVV.

The chain links TRBV3-1 (or the pseudogene TRBV3-2) to TRBJ2-5; possibly TRBD1 for D (6 bases). V was clipped by 2 bases and J by 4 bases, with 17 bases between them. The CDR3 is 16 residues long. Per germline, CDR1 LGHDT and CDR2 YNNKEL (reference sequence). CDR3 sequence (DNA): TGTGCCAGCAGCCAAATTGCGTACGAAGGGGGAGAGACCCAGTACTTC. It codes for CASSQIAYEGGETQYF.

The gene calls are TRBV5-6 and TRBJ1-2; 9 positions agree with TRBD1. The germline V gene has CDR1 SGHDT and CDR2 YYEEEE. The CDR3 spans 15 residues. V trimming: 4 bases; J trimming: 2 bases; junction bases outside the gene matches: 6. CDR3 DNA sequence: TGTGCCAGCAGCCCGGGACAGGGATTGAACTATGGCTACACCTTC. Encoded protein: CASSPGQGLNYGYTF.

The chain employs TRBV30 and TRBJ1-2; D may be TRBD1 (5 bases). Germline V gene lookup returns CDR1 GTSNPN and CDR2 SVGIG (reference sequence). The CDR3 sequence is 19 residues long. The ends were cut back, 3 bases at V and 6 bases at J, with 32 bases in the middle. The CDR3, as DNA: TGTGCCTGGAGCGTACGGTGGAAGGTCCAGGGATTACCCCCGAATGGCTACACCTTC. Encoded protein: CAWSVRWKVQGLPPNGYTF.

The chain is built from TRBV16 and TRBJ2-7; the match to TRBD2 covers 8 bases. This CDR3 spans 14 amino acids. CDR1 KGHSY and CDR2 FQNENV come from the germline V gene. The junction had 4 bases not matched to a gene; V was cut back by 4 bases and J by 2 bases. In DNA, the CDR3 is TGTGCCAGCAGCCCGACTAGCGTGCCCTACGAGCAGTACTTC. Translation gives CASSPTSVPYEQYF.

V usage is TRBV2 and J usage is TRBJ2-1; a possible D gene is TRBD2 (6 bases). Germline V CDR1 and CDR2: SNHLY, FYNNEI. The CDR3 has 11 amino acids. V lost 7 bases and J lost 9, with 10 bases in between. CDR3 in DNA: TGTGCCAGCACGGGACTGGGTGAGCAGTTCTTC. Translation gives CASTGLGEQFF.

The genes are TRBV7-2 and TRBJ2-5, with TRBD1 as a possible D gene (6 bases). Germline values: CDR1 SGHTA, CDR2 FQGNSA. The CDR3 extends over 15 amino acids. The V end lost 5 bases, the J end lost 2 bases, and 15 bases lay between the germline ends. The CDR3 DNA reads as TGTGCCAGCAGCCGGGACCGAAGGGGGCAAGAGACCCAGTACTTC. Encoded protein: CASSRDRRGQETQYF.

This clone has a single count. This chain links TRBV30 with TRBJ2-5, with D maybe TRBD2 (5 bases). With 2 bases removed from V and 6 bases from J, the gap between germline ends came to 16 bases. Germline lookup yields CDR1 GTSNPN and CDR2 SVGIG (reference sequence). This CDR3 is built from 14 residues. As DNA, the CDR3 is TGTGCCTGGAGTATCTTCGCGGGTGGGAAGACCCAGTACTTC. Its protein product is CAWSIFAGGKTQYF. Together with reference TRBV30 and TRBJ2-5, the CDR3 gives the full variable domain: SQTIHQWPATLVQPVGSPLSLECTVEGTSNPNLYWYRQAAGRGLQLLFYSVGIGQISSEVPQNLSASRPQDRQFILSSKKLLLSDSGFYLCAWSIFAGGKTQYFGPGTRLLVL.

V usage is TRBV27 and J usage is TRBJ2-7, with 8 nucleotides matching TRBD2. From germline, CDR1 is MNHEY and CDR2 SMNVEV (reference sequence). The CDR3 has 20 amino acids. Trimming took 0 bases from V and 7 from J; bases not matched to a gene: 23. CDR3 nucleotide sequence: TGTGCCAGCAGTTTATCATTCAGTGGGGCGGGAGGCACAATCCTTAGGGAGCAGTACTTC. Encoded protein: CASSLSFSGAGGTILREQYF.

The count of this clone is one. J is TRBJ1-1 and V is TRBV7-9; a weak D match, TRBD1 (6 bases). The germline gives CDR1 SEHNR, CDR2 FQNEAQ (reference sequence). The V end lost 5 bases, the J end lost 1 base, and 20 bases lay between the germline ends. The CDR3 sequence is 17 residues long. CDR3 in amino acids: CASSDTGHVNSNTEAFF. The CDR3 DNA sequence: TGTGCCAGCAGCGACACGGGACACGTAAATTCGAACACTGAAGCTTTCTTT.

The J gene is TRBJ1-1, the V gene TRBV4-1, with D perhaps TRBD1 (5 bases). V lost 6 bases, J lost 4 bases, and 15 bases lay in between. This CDR3 has 14 amino acids. From germline, CDR1 is MGHRA and CDR2 YSYEKL. The CDR3 DNA reads as TGCGCCAGCAGAAACCCAGGGAAAGGCACTGAAGCTTTCTTT. It translates to CASRNPGKGTEAFF.